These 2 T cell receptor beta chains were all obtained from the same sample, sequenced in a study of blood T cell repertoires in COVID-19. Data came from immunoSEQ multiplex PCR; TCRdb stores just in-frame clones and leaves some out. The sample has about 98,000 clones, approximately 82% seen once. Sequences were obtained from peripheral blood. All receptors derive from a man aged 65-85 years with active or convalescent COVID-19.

The CDR3 protein is CASQTSGAAGYGYTF. The CDR3 DNA sequence: TGTGCCAGCCAAACTAGCGGAGCAGCAGGATATGGCTACACCTTC. The chain combines TRBV19 with TRBJ1-2; D call uncertain. The CDR3 totals 15 residues. V lost 9 bases to trimming and J lost 5 bases, with 22 bases between them. The V gene's germline CDR1 is LNHDA and CDR2 SQIVND (reference sequence).

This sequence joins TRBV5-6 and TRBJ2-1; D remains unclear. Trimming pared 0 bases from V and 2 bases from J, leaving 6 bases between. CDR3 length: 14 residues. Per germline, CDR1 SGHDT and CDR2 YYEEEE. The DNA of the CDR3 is TGTGCCAGCAGCTTGGGGCAGACCTACAATGAGCAGTTCTTC. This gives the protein CASSLGQTYNEQFF.